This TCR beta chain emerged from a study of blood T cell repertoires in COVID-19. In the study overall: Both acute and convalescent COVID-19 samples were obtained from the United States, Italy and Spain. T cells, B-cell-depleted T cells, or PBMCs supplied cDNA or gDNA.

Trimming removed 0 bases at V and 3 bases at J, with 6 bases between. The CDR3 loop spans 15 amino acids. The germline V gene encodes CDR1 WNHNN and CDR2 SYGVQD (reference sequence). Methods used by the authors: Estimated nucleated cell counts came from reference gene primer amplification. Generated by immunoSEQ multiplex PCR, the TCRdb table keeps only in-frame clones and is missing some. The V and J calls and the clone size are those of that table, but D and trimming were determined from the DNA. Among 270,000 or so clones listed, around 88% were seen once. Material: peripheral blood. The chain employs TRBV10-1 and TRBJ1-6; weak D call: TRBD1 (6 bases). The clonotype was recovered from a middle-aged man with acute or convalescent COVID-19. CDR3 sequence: CASSESTGYNSPLHF. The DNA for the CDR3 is TGCGCCAGCAGTGAGTCGACAGGCTATAATTCACCCCTCCACTTT.